These T cell receptor beta chains were read from a single sample in a study of blood T cell repertoires in COVID-19. TCRdb keeps only in-frame clones here, not all; method: immunoSEQ multiplex PCR. The sample consists of about 190,000 clones, approximately 91% of them appearing once. The sample was peripheral blood. The receptors derive from a man younger than 45 with acute or convalescent COVID-19. Both conserved end residues are part of each CDR3. Fields, in order: V gene, CDR3 length, clone size, J gene, D gene, CDR3 DNA, CDR3 protein. D genes are given only for firm matches. Some rows mark clone size as missing; the rest say once, few, many or name a class of expanded clone.

v_call: TRBV19; cdr3_length: 14; clone_size: NA; j_call: TRBJ2-1; d_call: TRBD2; cdr3_nt: TGTGCCAGTAGTCGGACTAGCGGGAGGTTAAGGCAGTTCTTC; cdr3_aa: CASSRTSGRLRQFF
v_call: TRBV7-8; cdr3_length: 13; clone_size: NA; j_call: TRBJ1-3; d_call: NA; cdr3_nt: TGTGCCAGCAGCTTAGGACTGGAAAACACCATATATTTT; cdr3_aa: CASSLGLENTIYF
v_call: TRBV5-1; cdr3_length: 14; clone_size: NA; j_call: TRBJ1-2; d_call: TRBD1; cdr3_nt: TGCGCCAGCAGTCTCTACACAGGGGATGGAGGCTACACCTTC; cdr3_aa: CASSLYTGDGGYTF
v_call: TRBV19; cdr3_length: 13; clone_size: NA; j_call: TRBJ2-5; d_call: TRBD2; cdr3_nt: TGTGCCACCGCGGAGGCGGGAGCGGAGACCCAGTACTTC; cdr3_aa: CATAEAGAETQYF
v_call: TRBV6-6; cdr3_length: 13; clone_size: NA; j_call: TRBJ1-3; d_call: NA; cdr3_nt: TGTGCCAGCCGTAGGGGGTCTGGAAACACCATATATTTT; cdr3_aa: CASRRGSGNTIYF
v_call: TRBV4-1; cdr3_length: 15; clone_size: NA; j_call: TRBJ2-1; d_call: NA; cdr3_nt: TGCGCCAGCAGCCAAAGATATGGCCCGGGGAATGAGCAGTTCTTC; cdr3_aa: CASSQRYGPGNEQFF
v_call: TRBV28; cdr3_length: 15; clone_size: NA; j_call: TRBJ1-5; d_call: TRBD1; cdr3_nt: TGTGCCAGCAGTTTACCCGGACAGGGCAATCAGCCCCAGCATTTT; cdr3_aa: CASSLPGQGNQPQHF
v_call: TRBV7-9; cdr3_length: 12; clone_size: NA; j_call: TRBJ2-5; d_call: NA; cdr3_nt: TGTGCCAGCAGCGGGAGTGGAGAGACCCAGTACTTC; cdr3_aa: CASSGSGETQYF
v_call: TRBV6-5; cdr3_length: 13; clone_size: NA; j_call: TRBJ1-2; d_call: NA; cdr3_nt: TGTGCCAGCAGTTACACGGGAAACTATGGCTACACCTTC; cdr3_aa: CASSYTGNYGYTF
v_call: TRBV28; cdr3_length: 14; clone_size: NA; j_call: TRBJ1-2; d_call: NA; cdr3_nt: TGTGCCAGCAGTCTGCAGACAGTCCTCTATGGCTACACCTTC; cdr3_aa: CASSLQTVLYGYTF
v_call: TRBV11-2; cdr3_length: 15; clone_size: NA; j_call: TRBJ2-6; d_call: NA; cdr3_nt: TGTGCCAGCGATACGAGTAGCTCTGGGGCCAACGTCCTGACTTTC; cdr3_aa: CASDTSSSGANVLTF
v_call: TRBV29-1; cdr3_length: 12; clone_size: NA; j_call: TRBJ1-1; d_call: NA; cdr3_nt: TGCAGCGGCGGAAAGGCGGGGACTGAAGCTTTCTTT; cdr3_aa: CSGGKAGTEAFF
v_call: TRBV3-1/TRBV3-2; cdr3_length: 15; clone_size: NA; j_call: TRBJ1-1; d_call: NA; cdr3_nt: TGTGCCAGCAGCCCACCCGGGAGTCTGAACACTGAAGCTTTCTTT; cdr3_aa: CASSPPGSLNTEAFF
v_call: TRBV19; cdr3_length: 18; clone_size: NA; j_call: TRBJ1-5; d_call: NA; cdr3_nt: TGTGCCAGTAGTATAGTGGCAGGGGACACAGTTAGCAATCAGCCCCAGCATTTT; cdr3_aa: CASSIVAGDTVSNQPQHF
v_call: TRBV7-6; cdr3_length: 15; clone_size: many; j_call: TRBJ1-3; d_call: TRBD1; cdr3_nt: TGTGCCAGCAGCCTCACAGGGGGATCCGGAAACACCATATATTTT; cdr3_aa: CASSLTGGSGNTIYF
v_call: TRBV6-4; cdr3_length: 16; clone_size: NA; j_call: TRBJ2-3; d_call: TRBD2; cdr3_nt: TGTGCCAGCAGTGACTCTACTAGCGGGGGGGCAGATACGCAGTATTTT; cdr3_aa: CASSDSTSGGADTQYF
v_call: TRBV11-2; cdr3_length: 14; clone_size: NA; j_call: TRBJ2-5; d_call: NA; cdr3_nt: TGTGCCAGCAGCTTTGCGGGGGCCAGAGAGACCCAGTACTTC; cdr3_aa: CASSFAGARETQYF
v_call: TRBV6-5; cdr3_length: 14; clone_size: NA; j_call: TRBJ1-1; d_call: TRBD1; cdr3_nt: TGTGCCAGCAGTTACTCGAGACAGGGGTCTGAAGCTTTCTTT; cdr3_aa: CASSYSRQGSEAFF
v_call: TRBV27; cdr3_length: 15; clone_size: NA; j_call: TRBJ2-7; d_call: NA; cdr3_nt: TGTGCCAGCAACATCGACGGCCGCGGAAAATACGAGCAGTACTTC; cdr3_aa: CASNIDGRGKYEQYF
v_call: TRBV15; cdr3_length: 16; clone_size: NA; j_call: TRBJ1-4; d_call: NA; cdr3_nt: TGTGCCACCAGCAGAGAAGGAGGCAGGGGTAGGGAAAAACTGTTTTTT; cdr3_aa: CATSREGGRGREKLFF
v_call: TRBV30; cdr3_length: 13; clone_size: NA; j_call: TRBJ2-5; d_call: NA; cdr3_nt: TGTGCCTGGAGTGGACAGCCCCAAGAGACCCAGTACTTC; cdr3_aa: CAWSGQPQETQYF
v_call: TRBV7-9; cdr3_length: 14; clone_size: NA; j_call: TRBJ2-7; d_call: NA; cdr3_nt: TGTGCCAGCAGCTCCCCCGGGACACTCAACGAGCAGTACTTC; cdr3_aa: CASSSPGTLNEQYF
v_call: TRBV10-1; cdr3_length: 16; clone_size: NA; j_call: TRBJ2-3; d_call: NA; cdr3_nt: TGCGCCAGCAGTGAGTCGTGGACAGTAAGCACAGATACGCAGTATTTT; cdr3_aa: CASSESWTVSTDTQYF
v_call: TRBV6-5; cdr3_length: 14; clone_size: NA; j_call: TRBJ2-4; d_call: TRBD1; cdr3_nt: TGTGCCAGCACTCCTCCGGGACAGAAAAACATTCAGTACTTC; cdr3_aa: CASTPPGQKNIQYF
v_call: TRBV28; cdr3_length: 14; clone_size: NA; j_call: TRBJ1-5; d_call: NA; cdr3_nt: TGTGCCAGCAGTTTTATGATAGTTGGTCAGCCCCAGCATTTT; cdr3_aa: CASSFMIVGQPQHF